The following is a T cell receptor (beta chain) sequence with its context. Germline values: CDR1 KGHSH, CDR2 LQKENI. V was cut by 1 base and J by 4 bases, with 16 bases left in between. The CDR3 has 16 residues. Original data processing: Amplifying reference gene primers gave estimates of nucleated cell counts. TCRdb keeps only in-frame clones here, not all; method: immunoSEQ multiplex PCR. That table furnishes V, J and clone size, whereas the DNA furnished D and trimming. Among roughly 93,000 clones, 81% were seen once, and the ten largest hold about 10%. This sample is drawn from a study of blood T cell repertoires in COVID-19. Across the whole study: Spain, Italy and the United States supplied samples that represented acute and convalescent COVID-19. Nucleic acid was either cDNA or gDNA, and it came from T cells, B-cell-depleted T cells, or PBMCs.

The sequence was obtained from a woman aged 80 or over with acute or convalescent COVID-19. The sequencing input was peripheral blood. This chain links TRBV18 with TRBJ2-5; a weak D match, TRBD2 (5 bases). CDR3: CASSPQNSARAETQYF. The CDR3 DNA is TGTGCCAGCTCACCACAGAACAGCGCGCGGGCAGAGACCCAGTACTTC.